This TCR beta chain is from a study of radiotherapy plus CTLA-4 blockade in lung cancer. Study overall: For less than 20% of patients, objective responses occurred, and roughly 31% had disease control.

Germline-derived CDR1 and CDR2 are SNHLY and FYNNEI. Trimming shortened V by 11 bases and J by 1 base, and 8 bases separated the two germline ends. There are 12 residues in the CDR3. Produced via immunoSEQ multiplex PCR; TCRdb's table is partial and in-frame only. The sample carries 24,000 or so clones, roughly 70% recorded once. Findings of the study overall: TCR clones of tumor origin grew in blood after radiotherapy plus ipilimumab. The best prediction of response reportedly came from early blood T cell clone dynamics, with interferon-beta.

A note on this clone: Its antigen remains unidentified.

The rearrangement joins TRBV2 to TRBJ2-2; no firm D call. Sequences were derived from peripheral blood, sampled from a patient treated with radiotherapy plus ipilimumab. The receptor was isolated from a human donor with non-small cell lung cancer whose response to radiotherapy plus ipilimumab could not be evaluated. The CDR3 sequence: CAVGRNTGELFF. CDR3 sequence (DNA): TGTGCCGTGGGCAGGAACACCGGGGAGCTGTTTTTT.